This entry is about one T cell receptor beta chain. These data come from a study of patients and donors after allogeneic stem cell transplantation. CDR3 length equals 15 residues. Per the germline V gene, CDR1 is MGHRA and CDR2 is YSYEKL. J lost 10 bases, V lost 0 bases, and 10 bases had no gene match. TCRdb processed the RT-PCR reads anew with MiXCR; each CDR3 protein has one entry. The sample records 10,000 to 13,000 distinct CDR3 sequences, around 20% being singletons. The origin of this receptor is a human donor who was either an allogeneic HSCT recipient or a stem cell or donor lymphocyte infusion donor (not recorded which). It is not recorded whose cells these are; they may come from a transplant donor. V gene TRBV4-1 combines with J gene TRBJ2-3; 7 nucleotides align to TRBD1. Source material: blood, either unsorted or a sorted T cell fraction (not recorded which). In DNA form, the CDR3 reads TGCGCCAGCAGCCAAGATCTAGGGATTACAGGGGCGCAGTATTTT. Translated: CASSQDLGITGAQYF.